The following is a TCR beta chain sequence with its context. The data derive from a study of CD8 T cells in Susac syndrome. Reverse transcription of about 0.45 to 1 ug RNA was performed with random hexamers. MiXCR, run by TCRdb on the immunoSEQ multiplex PCR reads, gives a single entry per CDR3 protein. The sample shows under 95,000 distinct CDR3 sequences, 85% to 95% of them seen only once. This CDR3 spans 15 amino acids. Per germline, CDR1 DFQATT and CDR2 SNEGSKA (reference sequence). V was clipped by 0 bases and J by 5 bases, with 16 bases between them. The sample was CD8+ T cells from PBMCs. This sequence originates from a human donor with Susac syndrome. This chain links TRBV20-1 with TRBJ2-5; D possibly corresponds to TRBD2 (6 bases). CDR3 nucleotide sequence: TGCAGTGCTAGAGATCTGCGGGATTTACGTGAGACCCAGTACTTC. It codes for CSARDLRDLRETQYF.